These T cell receptor beta chains were read from a single sample in a study of immune evolution from preneoplasia to lung adenocarcinoma. Clones were read by immunoSEQ multiplex PCR, and TCRdb kept only the in-frame ones, dropping some. The sample holds some 15,000 clones, 80% seen once. Sample: FFPE minimally invasive lung adenocarcinoma tissue. Receptors were obtained from a person between 65 and 79 years old with lung adenocarcinoma. Both conserved end residues are part of each CDR3. The D gene is left open where the match is weak. Some rows mark clone size as missing; the rest say once, few, many or name a class of expanded clone.

CDR3 length	J gene	D gene	V gene	clone size	CDR3 protein	CDR3 DNA
15	TRBJ2-1	NA	TRBV9	NA	CASTETGGDGNEQFF	TGTGCCAGCACTGAGACCGGCGGGGATGGGAACGAGCAGTTCTTC
15	TRBJ2-1	NA	TRBV27	NA	CASTPYRGSYNEQFF	TGTGCCAGCACCCCCTATCGGGGGTCGTACAATGAGCAGTTCTTC
13	TRBJ1-2	NA	TRBV11-1	NA	CASSLPKGGGYTF	TGTGCCAGCAGCTTACCCAAGGGGGGAGGCTACACCTTC
14	TRBJ1-1	NA	TRBV7-9	few	CASNRVTGYTEAFF	TGTGCCAGCAACCGAGTGACCGGGTACACTGAAGCTTTCTTT
11	TRBJ2-3	NA	TRBV18	NA	CASSPEDTQYF	TGTGCCAGCTCACCGGAGGATACGCAGTATTTT
15	TRBJ2-7	NA	TRBV5-6	NA	CASSGNRASSYEQYF	TGTGCCAGCAGCGGAAACAGGGCGAGCTCCTACGAGCAGTACTTC
10	TRBJ2-5	NA	TRBV6-1	few	CASSEETQYF	TGTGCCAGCAGTGAAGAGACCCAGTACTTC
15	TRBJ2-4	TRBD1	TRBV6-1	once	CASSANQGATNIQYF	TGTGCCAGCAGTGCAAACCAGGGGGCGACAAACATTCAGTACTTC
12	TRBJ1-2	TRBD1	TRBV6-6	NA	CASSQQGGGYTF	TGTGCCAGCAGTCAACAGGGGGGGGGCTACACCTTC
13	TRBJ1-1	NA	TRBV28	NA	CASKTQGNTEAFF	TGTGCCAGTAAAACCCAGGGGAACACTGAAGCTTTCTTT
14	TRBJ2-2	NA	TRBV28	NA	CASSLGARNGELFF	TGTGCCAGCAGTTTGGGGGCGAGAAACGGGGAGCTGTTTTTT
13	TRBJ1-5	NA	TRBV19	NA	CASSIGVFRPQHF	TGTGCCAGTAGTATAGGGGTCTTCAGGCCCCAGCATTTT
13	TRBJ1-2	NA	TRBV27	NA	CASSQKHDYGYTF	TGTGCCAGCAGTCAGAAACACGACTATGGCTACACCTTC
14	TRBJ2-7	NA	TRBV5-4	NA	CASSPGGGSYEQYF	TGTGCCAGCAGCCCAGGGGGGGGCTCCTACGAGCAGTACTTC
15	TRBJ2-7	NA	TRBV4-1	NA	CASSLQQDIALEQYF	TGCGCCAGCAGCTTACAACAGGACATTGCGCTCGAGCAGTACTTC
13	TRBJ2-3	NA	TRBV4-1	NA	CASSQAEGDTQYF	TGCGCCAGCAGCCAAGCGGAGGGAGATACGCAGTATTTT
13	TRBJ2-7	NA	TRBV19	NA	CASTHPRAYEQYF	TGTGCCAGTACTCACCCGCGGGCCTACGAGCAGTACTTC
14	TRBJ2-3	NA	TRBV5-4	NA	CASSLKGGGDTQYF	TGTGCCAGCAGCTTAAAAGGAGGGGGAGATACGCAGTATTTT
15	TRBJ2-1	TRBD2	TRBV11-2	NA	CASSLDGGLAGEQFF	TGTGCCAGCAGCTTAGATGGCGGACTAGCTGGGGAGCAGTTCTTC
17	TRBJ2-7	TRBD2	TRBV18	NA	CASSPPIGLAGGYEQYF	TGTGCCAGCTCACCACCGATAGGACTAGCGGGAGGATACGAGCAGTACTTC
16	TRBJ1-1	NA	TRBV6-1	NA	CASSVRRGFGDTEAFF	TGTGCCAGCAGTGTACGGAGGGGTTTTGGGGACACTGAAGCTTTCTTT
13	TRBJ1-3	NA	TRBV6-5	NA	CASRTPSGNTIYF	TGTGCCAGCAGAACTCCCTCTGGAAACACCATATATTTT